This T cell receptor (beta chain) was recorded in a study of cytomegalovirus exposure and HLA in healthy donors. Study-wide context: There were 90 million to 130 million unique TCR beta sequences, drawn from approximately 190 million T cells, in an earlier analysis. Overall study findings and caveats: According to a later analysis, donors in an Asian-associated ancestry cluster reportedly had fewer N-insertions than the roughly 630-donor mean. Several V segments, TRBV6-2 and TRBV6-3 among them, could not be told apart and were dropped.

CDR1 is LNHDA and CDR2 is SQIVND in the germline V gene (reference sequence). CDR3 length: 16 residues. V shed 2 bases and J 7 bases; nucleotides not matched to a gene: 7. Remarks on this clone: The antigen remains undetermined.

Vbeta (60) and Jbeta (13) primers were used in the PCR. This table comes from immunoSEQ multiplex PCR, and its TCRdb copy is limited to in-frame clones, with some not included. Among some 67,000 clones, around 91% were seen once, and the ten largest hold about 12%. This TCR came from a woman younger than 45 in good health and CMV-seropositive. The chain carries TRBV19 and TRBJ2-1; TRBD2 matches at 11 bases. The specimen was PBMCs. CDR3 coding DNA: TGTGCCAGTAGTATAATCCCGGCTAGCGGGAGGAATGAGCAGTTCTTC. It is translated as CASSIIPASGRNEQFF.